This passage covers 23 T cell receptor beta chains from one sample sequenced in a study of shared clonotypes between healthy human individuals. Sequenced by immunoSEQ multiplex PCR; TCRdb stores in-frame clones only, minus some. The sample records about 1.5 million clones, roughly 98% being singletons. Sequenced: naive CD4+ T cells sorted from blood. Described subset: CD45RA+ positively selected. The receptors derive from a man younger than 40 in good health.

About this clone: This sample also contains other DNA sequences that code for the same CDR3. CDR3 in amino acids: CASSQGGYEQYF. As DNA, the CDR3 is TGTGCCAGCAGCCAGGGCGGTTACGAGCAGTACTTC. The chain combines TRBV14 with TRBJ2-7, with D unclear. Germline-derived CDR1 and CDR2 are SGHDN and FVKESK. V gave up 3 bases and J gave up 4 bases, with 7 bases separating them. CDR3 length equals 12 residues.

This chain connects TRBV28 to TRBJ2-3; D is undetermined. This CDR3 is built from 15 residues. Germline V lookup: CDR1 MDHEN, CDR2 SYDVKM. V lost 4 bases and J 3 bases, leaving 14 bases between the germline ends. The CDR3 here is CASSSTTARTDTQYF. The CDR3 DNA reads TGTGCCAGCAGTTCAACAACTGCTAGGACAGATACGCAGTATTTT. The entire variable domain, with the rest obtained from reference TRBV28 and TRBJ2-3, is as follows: DVKVTQSSRYLVKRTGEKVFLECVQDMDHENMFWYRQDPGLGLRLIYFSYDVKMKEKGDIPEGYSVSREKKERFSLILESASTNQTSMYLCASSSTTARTDTQYFGPGTRLTVL.

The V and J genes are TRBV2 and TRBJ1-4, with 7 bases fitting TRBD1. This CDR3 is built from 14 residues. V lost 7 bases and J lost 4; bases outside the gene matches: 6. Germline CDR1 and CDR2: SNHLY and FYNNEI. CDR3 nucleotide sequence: TGTGCCAGCAACGAGGGACAGATTAATGAAAAACTGTTTTTT. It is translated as CASNEGQINEKLFF. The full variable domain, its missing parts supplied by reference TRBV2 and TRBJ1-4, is EPEVTQTPSHQVTQMGQEVILRCVPISNHLYFYWYRQILGQKVEFLVSFYNNEISEKSEIFDDQFSVERPDGSNFTLKIRSTKLEDSAMYFCASNEGQINEKLFFGSGTQLSVL.

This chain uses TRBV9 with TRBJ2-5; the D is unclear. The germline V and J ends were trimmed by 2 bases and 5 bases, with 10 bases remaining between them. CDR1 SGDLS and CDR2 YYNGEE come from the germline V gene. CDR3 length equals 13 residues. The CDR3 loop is CASSVTEVETQYF. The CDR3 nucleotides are TGTGCCAGCAGCGTCACAGAAGTCGAGACCCAGTACTTC.

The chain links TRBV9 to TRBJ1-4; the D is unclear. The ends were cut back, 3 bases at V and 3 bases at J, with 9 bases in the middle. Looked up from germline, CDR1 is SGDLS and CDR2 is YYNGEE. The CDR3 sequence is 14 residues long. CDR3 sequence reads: CASSASGANEKLFF. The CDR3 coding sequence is TGTGCCAGCAGCGCCTCCGGAGCTAATGAAAAACTGTTTTTT.

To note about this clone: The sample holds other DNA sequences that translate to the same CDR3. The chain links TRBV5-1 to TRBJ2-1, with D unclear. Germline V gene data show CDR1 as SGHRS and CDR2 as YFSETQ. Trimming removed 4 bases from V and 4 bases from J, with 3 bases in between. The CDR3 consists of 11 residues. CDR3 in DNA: TGCGCCAGCAGCCTGTACAATGAGCAGTTCTTC. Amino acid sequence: CASSLYNEQFF.

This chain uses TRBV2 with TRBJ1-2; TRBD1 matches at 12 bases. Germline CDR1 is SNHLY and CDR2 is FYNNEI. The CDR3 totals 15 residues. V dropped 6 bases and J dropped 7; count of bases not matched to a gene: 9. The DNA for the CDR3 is TGTGCCAGCAGGGATGACCGGGACAGGGGGCTTGGCTACACCTTC. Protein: CASRDDRDRGLGYTF. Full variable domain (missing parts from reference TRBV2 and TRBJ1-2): EPEVTQTPSHQVTQMGQEVILRCVPISNHLYFYWYRQILGQKVEFLVSFYNNEISEKSEIFDDQFSVERPDGSNFTLKIRSTKLEDSAMYFCASRDDRDRGLGYTFGSGTRLTVV.

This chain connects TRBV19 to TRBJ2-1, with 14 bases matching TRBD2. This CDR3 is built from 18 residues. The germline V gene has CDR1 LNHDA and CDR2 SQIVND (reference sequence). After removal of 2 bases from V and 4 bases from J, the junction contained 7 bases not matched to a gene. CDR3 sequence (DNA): TGTGCCAGTAGTATATTCCCCGGACTAGCGGGAGGTTACAATGAGCAGTTCTTC. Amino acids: CASSIFPGLAGGYNEQFF. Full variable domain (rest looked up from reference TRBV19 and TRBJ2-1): DGGITQSPKYLFRKEGQNVTLSCEQNLNHDAMYWYRQDPGQGLRLIYYSQIVNDFQKGDIAEGYSVSREKKESFPLTVTSAQKNPTAFYLCASSIFPGLAGGYNEQFFGPGTRLTVL.

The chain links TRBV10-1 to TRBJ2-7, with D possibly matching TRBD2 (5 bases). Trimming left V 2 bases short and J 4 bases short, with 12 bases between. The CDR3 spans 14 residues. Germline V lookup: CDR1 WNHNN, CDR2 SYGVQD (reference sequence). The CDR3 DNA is TGCGCCAGCAGTGAGGGAGGTGAACGGTACGAGCAGTACTTC. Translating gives CASSEGGERYEQYF.

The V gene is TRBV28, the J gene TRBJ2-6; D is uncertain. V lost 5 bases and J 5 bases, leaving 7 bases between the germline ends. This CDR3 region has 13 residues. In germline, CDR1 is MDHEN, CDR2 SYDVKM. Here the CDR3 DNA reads TGTGCCAGCAGTCCGGGCTGGGCCAACGTCCTGACTTTC. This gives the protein CASSPGWANVLTF.

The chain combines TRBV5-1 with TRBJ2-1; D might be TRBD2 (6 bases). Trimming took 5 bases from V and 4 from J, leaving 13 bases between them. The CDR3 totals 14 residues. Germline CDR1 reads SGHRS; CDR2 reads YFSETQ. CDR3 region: CASSIGGGYNEQFF. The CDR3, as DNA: TGCGCCAGCAGTATCGGTGGGGGGTACAATGAGCAGTTCTTC.

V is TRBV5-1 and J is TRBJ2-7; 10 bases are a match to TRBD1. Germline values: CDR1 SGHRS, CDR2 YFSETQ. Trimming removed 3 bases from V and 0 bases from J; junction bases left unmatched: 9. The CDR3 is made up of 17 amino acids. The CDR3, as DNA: TGCGCCAGCAGCTCGCCGACGGACAGGGGGGGCTCCTACGAGCAGTACTTC. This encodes CASSSPTDRGGSYEQYF.

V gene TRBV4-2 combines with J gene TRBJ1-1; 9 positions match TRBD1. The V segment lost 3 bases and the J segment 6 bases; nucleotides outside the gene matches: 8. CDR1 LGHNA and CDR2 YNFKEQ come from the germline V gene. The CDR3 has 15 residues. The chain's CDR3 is CASSHRDRVPPEAFF. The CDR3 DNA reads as TGTGCCAGCAGCCACAGGGACAGGGTTCCACCTGAAGCTTTCTTT.

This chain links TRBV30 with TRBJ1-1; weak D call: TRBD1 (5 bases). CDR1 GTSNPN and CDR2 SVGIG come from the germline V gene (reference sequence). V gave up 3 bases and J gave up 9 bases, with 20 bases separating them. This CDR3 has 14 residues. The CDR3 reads CAWRGRQTQLKAFF. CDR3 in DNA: TGTGCCTGGAGGGGACGACAGACACAGCTTAAAGCTTTCTTT.

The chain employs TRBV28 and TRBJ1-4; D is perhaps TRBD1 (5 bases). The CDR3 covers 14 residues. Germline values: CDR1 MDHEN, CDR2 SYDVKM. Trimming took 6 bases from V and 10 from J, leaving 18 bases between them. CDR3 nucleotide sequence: TGTGCCAGCAGCCTCGGTGGCATCAGGGTAAAACTGTTTTTT. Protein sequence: CASSLGGIRVKLFF.

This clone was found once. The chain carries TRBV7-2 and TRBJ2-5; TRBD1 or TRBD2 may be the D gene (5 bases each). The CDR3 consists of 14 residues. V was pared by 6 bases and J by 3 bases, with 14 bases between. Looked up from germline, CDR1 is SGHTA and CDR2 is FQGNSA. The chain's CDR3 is CASSHEVGEETQYF. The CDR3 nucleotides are TGTGCCAGCAGTCATGAGGTGGGGGAAGAGACCCAGTACTTC.

In DNA form, the CDR3 reads TGTGCCAGCAGCTTGGAATCTGGGACAGCGAACACCGGGGAGCTGTTTTTT. Translation: CASSLESGTANTGELFF. The rearrangement links TRBV5-4 to TRBJ2-2; the match to TRBD1 covers 7 bases. Trimming at V came to 0 bases and at J to 0 bases, leaving 5 bases not matched to a gene. The CDR3 has 17 residues. The germline CDR1 and CDR2 sequences are SGHNT and YYREEE (reference sequence).

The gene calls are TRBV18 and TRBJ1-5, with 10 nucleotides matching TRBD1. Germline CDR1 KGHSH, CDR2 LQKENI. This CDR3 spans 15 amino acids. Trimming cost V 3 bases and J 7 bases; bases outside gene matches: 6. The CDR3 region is CASSPATGGRQPQHF. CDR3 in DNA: TGTGCCAGCTCACCCGCGACAGGGGGCAGGCAGCCCCAGCATTTT.

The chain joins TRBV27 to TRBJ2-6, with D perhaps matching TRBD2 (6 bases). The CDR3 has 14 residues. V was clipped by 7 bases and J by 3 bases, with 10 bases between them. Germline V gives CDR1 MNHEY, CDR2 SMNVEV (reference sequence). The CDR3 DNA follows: TGTGCCAGCAAGGAGGGGCTTGGGGCCAACGTCCTGACTTTC. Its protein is CASKEGLGANVLTF.

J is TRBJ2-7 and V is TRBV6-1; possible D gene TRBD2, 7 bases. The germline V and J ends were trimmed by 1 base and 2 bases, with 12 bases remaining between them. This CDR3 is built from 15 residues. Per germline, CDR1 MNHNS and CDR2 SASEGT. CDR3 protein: CASSEGGGGTYEQYF. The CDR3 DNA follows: TGTGCCAGCAGTGAAGGGGGAGGGGGAACCTACGAGCAGTACTTC.

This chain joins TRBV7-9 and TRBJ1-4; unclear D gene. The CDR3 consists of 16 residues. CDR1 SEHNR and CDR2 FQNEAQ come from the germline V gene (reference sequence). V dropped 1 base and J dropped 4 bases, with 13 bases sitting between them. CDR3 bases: TGTGCCAGCAGCTTAGGAGGTAGGAGACATAATGAAAAACTGTTTTTT. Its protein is CASSLGGRRHNEKLFF. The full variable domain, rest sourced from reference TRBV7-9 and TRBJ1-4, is DTGVSQNPRHKITKRGQNVTFRCDPISEHNRLYWYRQTLGQGPEFLTYFQNEAQLEKSRLLSDRFSAERPKGSFSTLEIQRTEQGDSAMYLCASSLGGRRHNEKLFFGSGTQLSVL.

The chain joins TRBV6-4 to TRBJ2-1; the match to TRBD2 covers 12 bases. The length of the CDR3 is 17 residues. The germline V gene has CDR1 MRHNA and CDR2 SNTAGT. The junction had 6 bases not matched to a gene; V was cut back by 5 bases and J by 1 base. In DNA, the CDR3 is TGTGCCAGCAGTCCTACTAGCGGGAGGCCTTCCTACAATGAGCAGTTCTTC. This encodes CASSPTSGRPSYNEQFF.

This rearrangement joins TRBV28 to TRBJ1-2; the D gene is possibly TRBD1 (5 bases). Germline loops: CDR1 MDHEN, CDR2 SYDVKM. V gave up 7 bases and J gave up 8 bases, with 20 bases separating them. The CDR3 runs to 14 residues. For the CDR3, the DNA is TGTGCCAGCAAAGTCCCAGGGATTTCGCGCGGCTACACCTTC. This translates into CASKVPGISRGYTF.